This T cell receptor (beta chain) was recovered during a study of T cells in localized non-small cell lung cancer. Regarding this clone: The target antigen is unknown.

Produced via immunoSEQ multiplex PCR; TCRdb's table is partial and in-frame only. The sample carries roughly 72,000 clones, 80% to 90% recorded once. Study findings and constraints: An association was observed between higher blood T cell density and longer overall survival. Adjacent lung tissue had a median around 50 of the top 100 clones found in the tumor. Sequencing involved a lone tumor region, leaving heterogeneity possible. Uninvolved adjacent lung showed the highest T cell clonality, exceeding tumor.

The CDR3 totals 14 residues. Germline V gene lookup returns CDR1 MNHNY and CDR2 SVGAGI (reference sequence). Trimming removed 7 bases from V and 7 bases from J; junction bases left unmatched: 7. Source: peripheral blood, taken before any cancer treatment. The V gene is TRBV6-6, the J gene TRBJ1-5, with 10 bases lining up with TRBD1. The clonotype comes from a male donor aged 60 or older with stage III squamous cell lung carcinoma. In DNA form, the CDR3 reads TGTGCCAGCACCCGACAGGGGGCGCGGCAGCCCCAGCATTTT. This gives the protein CASTRQGARQPQHF.